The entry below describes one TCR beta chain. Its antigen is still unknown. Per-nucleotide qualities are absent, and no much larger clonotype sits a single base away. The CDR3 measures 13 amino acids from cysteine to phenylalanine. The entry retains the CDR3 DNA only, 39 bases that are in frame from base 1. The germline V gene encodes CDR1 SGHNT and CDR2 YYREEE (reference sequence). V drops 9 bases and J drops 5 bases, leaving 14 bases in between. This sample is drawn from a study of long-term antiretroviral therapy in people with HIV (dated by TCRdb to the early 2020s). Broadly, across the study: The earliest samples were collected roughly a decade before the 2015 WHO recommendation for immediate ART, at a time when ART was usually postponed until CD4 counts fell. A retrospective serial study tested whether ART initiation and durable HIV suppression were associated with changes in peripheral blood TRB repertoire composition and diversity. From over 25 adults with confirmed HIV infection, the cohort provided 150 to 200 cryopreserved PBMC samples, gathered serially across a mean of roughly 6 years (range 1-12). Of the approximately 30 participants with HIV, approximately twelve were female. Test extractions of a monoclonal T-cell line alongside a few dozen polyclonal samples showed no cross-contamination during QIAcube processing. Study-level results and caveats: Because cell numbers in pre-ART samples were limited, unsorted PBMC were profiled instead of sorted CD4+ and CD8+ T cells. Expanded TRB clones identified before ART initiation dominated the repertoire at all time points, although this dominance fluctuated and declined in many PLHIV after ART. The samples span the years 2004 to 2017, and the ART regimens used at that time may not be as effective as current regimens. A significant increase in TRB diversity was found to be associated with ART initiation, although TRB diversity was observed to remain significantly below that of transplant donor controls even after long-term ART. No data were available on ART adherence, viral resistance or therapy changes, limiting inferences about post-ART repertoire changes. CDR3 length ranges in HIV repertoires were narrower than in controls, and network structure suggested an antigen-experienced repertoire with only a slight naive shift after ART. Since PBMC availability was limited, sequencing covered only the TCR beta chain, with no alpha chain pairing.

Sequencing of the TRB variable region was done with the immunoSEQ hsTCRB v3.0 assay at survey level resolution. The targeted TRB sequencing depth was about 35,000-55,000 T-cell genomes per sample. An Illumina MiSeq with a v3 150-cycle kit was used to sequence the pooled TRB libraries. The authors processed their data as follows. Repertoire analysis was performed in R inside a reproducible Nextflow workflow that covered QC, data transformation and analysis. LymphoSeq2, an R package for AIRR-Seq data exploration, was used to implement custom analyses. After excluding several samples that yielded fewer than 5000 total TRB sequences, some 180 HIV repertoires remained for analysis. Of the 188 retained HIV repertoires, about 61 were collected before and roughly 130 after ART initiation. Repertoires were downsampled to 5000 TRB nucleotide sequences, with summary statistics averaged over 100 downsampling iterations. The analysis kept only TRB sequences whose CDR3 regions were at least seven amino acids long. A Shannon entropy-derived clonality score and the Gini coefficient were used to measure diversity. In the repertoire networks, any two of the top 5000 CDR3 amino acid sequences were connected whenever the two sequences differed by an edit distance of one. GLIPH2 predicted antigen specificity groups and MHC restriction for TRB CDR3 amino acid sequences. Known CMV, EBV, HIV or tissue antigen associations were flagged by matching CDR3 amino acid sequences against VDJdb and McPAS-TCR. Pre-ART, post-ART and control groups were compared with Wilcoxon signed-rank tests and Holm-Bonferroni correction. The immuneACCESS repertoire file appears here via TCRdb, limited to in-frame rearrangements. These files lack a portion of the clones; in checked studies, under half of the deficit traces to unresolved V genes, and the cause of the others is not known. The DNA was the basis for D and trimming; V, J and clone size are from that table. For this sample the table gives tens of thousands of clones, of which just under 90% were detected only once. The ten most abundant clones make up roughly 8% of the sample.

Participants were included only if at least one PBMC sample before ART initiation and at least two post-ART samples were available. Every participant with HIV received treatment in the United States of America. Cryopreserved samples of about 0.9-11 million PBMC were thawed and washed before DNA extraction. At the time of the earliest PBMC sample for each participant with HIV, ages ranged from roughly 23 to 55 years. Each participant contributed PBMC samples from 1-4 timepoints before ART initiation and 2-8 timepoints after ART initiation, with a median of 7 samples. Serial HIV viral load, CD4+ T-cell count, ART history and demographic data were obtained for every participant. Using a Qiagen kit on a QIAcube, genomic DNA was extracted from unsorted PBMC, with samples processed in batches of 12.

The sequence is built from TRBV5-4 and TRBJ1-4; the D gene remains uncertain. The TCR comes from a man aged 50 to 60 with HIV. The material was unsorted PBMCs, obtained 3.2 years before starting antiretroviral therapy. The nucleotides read TGTGCCACCAGGACGGGAGAAAATGAAAAACTGTTTTTT. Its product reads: CATRTGENEKLFF.